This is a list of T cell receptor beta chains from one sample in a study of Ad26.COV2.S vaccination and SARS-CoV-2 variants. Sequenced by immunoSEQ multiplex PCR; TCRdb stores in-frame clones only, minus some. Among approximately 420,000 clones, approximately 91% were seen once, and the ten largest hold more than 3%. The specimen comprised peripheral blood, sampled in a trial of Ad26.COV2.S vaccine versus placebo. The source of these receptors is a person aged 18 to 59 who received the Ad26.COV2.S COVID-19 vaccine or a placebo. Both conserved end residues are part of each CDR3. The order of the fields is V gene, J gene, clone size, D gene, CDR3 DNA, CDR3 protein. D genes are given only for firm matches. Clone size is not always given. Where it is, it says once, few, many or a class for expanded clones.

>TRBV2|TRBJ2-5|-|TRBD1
TGTGCCAGCAGAGGGGACAGTGACCTAGGGACCCAGTACTTC
CASRGDSDLGTQYF
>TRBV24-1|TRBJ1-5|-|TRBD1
TGTGCCACCAGTGAGGCCGGGACAGGAAATCAGCCCCAGCATTTT
CATSEAGTGNQPQHF
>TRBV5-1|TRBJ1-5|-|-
TGCGCCAGCAGCTTGGTTCCGGGCATCAATCAGCCCCAGCATTTT
CASSLVPGINQPQHF
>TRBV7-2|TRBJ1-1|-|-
TGTGCCAGCAGCTTAAATCGGTTAGGCGGCGGTACTGAAGCTTTCTTT
CASSLNRLGGGTEAFF
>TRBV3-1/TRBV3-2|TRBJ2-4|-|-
TGTGCCAGCAGCCAAGATTGGATCGGGGTCAAAAACATTCAGTACTTC
CASSQDWIGVKNIQYF
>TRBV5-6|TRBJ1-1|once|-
TGTGCCAGCAGCTTGGGGACATCTGAAGCTTTCTTT
CASSLGTSEAFF
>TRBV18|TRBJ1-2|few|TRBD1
TGTGCCAGCTCATTAAGACAGGGGGCTGATGGCTACACCTTC
CASSLRQGADGYTF
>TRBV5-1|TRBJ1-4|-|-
TGCGCCAGCAGCCTCGGGACCTCCGGGACTAATGAAAAACTGTTTTTT
CASSLGTSGTNEKLFF
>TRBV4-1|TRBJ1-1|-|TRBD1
TGCGCCAGCAGCCCAGATCAGGGGGGGGTCACTGAAGCTTTCTTT
CASSPDQGGVTEAFF
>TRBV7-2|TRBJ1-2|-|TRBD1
TGTGCCAGCAGCTCTTTACCGGGACAGGGGTCCCTAGGCTACACCTTC
CASSSLPGQGSLGYTF
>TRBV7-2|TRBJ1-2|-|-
TGTGCCAGCAGCCCAGGACTGCGTTCAAACTATGGCTACACCTTC
CASSPGLRSNYGYTF
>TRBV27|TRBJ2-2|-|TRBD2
TGTGCCAGCAGTTTAAGAAGCGGGGGGAACACCGGGGAGCTGTTTTTT
CASSLRSGGNTGELFF
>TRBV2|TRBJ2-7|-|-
TGTGCCAGCACCGTGGGGCGAGGACCCTACGAGCAGTACTTC
CASTVGRGPYEQYF
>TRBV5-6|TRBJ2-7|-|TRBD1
TGTGCCAGCACCCGGGACAGGGGGCACTACGAGCAGTACTTC
CASTRDRGHYEQYF
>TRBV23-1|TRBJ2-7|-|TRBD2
TGCGCCAGCAGATCCCCGGGGGGTCGGGAAGAGCAGTACTTC
CASRSPGGREEQYF
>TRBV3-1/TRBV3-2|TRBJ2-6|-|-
TGTGCCAGCAGCCAAGATCGATTTAGGGGGGAGGGATTCTACTCTGGGGCCAACGTCCTGACTTTC
CASSQDRFRGEGFYSGANVLTF
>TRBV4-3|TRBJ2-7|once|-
TGCGCCAGCAGCCAAGGGACGGGCTACGAGCAGTACTTC
CASSQGTGYEQYF
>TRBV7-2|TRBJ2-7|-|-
TGTGCCAGCAGCTTTGGCGAACAGGCCTTCTACGAGCAGTACTTC
CASSFGEQAFYEQYF
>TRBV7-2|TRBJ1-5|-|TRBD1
TGTGCCAGCAGCATTTATAGACCTGGACAGGGGGTTTATCAGCCCCAGCATTTT
CASSIYRPGQGVYQPQHF
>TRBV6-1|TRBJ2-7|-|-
TGTGCCAGCAGTGAGGGGGATCACTACGAGCAGTACTTC
CASSEGDHYEQYF
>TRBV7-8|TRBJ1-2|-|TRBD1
TGTGCCAGCAGCTTAGACCGGGACAGGACCAATGGCTACACCTTC
CASSLDRDRTNGYTF
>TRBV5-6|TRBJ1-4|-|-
TGTGCCAGCAGCTGGGCTGGGGCAGTCTCCGCCGATGAAAAACTGTTTTTT
CASSWAGAVSADEKLFF
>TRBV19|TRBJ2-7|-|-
TGTGCCAGTAGCTGGGGTCTAGATTACGAGCAGTACTTC
CASSWGLDYEQYF
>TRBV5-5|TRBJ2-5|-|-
TGTGCCAGCAGCTCTTACAGGGTCGAGACCCAGTACTTC
CASSSYRVETQYF
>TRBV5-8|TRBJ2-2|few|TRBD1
TGTGCCAGCAGCGACCGGGACAGGGGCCTATCCGCGAACACCGGGGAGCTGTTTTTT
CASSDRDRGLSANTGELFF
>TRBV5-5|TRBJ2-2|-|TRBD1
TGTGCCAGCAGCCTGCGGACAGGGGTTTTCGCCGGGGAGCTGTTTTTT
CASSLRTGVFAGELFF
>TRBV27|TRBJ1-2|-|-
TGTGCCAGCAGGGACCTAGAGAACTATGGCTACACCTTC
CASRDLENYGYTF
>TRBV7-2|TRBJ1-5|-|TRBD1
TGTGCCAGCAGCTTAGGACAGGGACAGGGTCAGCCCCAGCATTTT
CASSLGQGQGQPQHF
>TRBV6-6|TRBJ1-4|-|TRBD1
TGTGCCAGCAAGGGGGCAGGTGAAAAACTGTTTTTT
CASKGAGEKLFF
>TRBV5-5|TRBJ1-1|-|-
TGTGCCAGCAGCTTGGTAGTGGGTCCAGAAGCTTTCTTT
CASSLVVGPEAFF
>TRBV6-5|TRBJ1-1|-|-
TGTGCCAGCAGTTACGCGGGGACTCGCCAAGCTTTCTTT
CASSYAGTRQAFF
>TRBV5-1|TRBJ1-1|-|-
TGCGCCAGCAGCACAATACCATCGAACACTGAAGCTTTCTTT
CASSTIPSNTEAFF
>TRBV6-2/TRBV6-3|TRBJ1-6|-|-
TGTGCCAGCAGCCCCGACAGGCCGCCCCTCCACTTT
CASSPDRPPLHF
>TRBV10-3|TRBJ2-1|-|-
TGTGCCATCAGTGGGGGGAGCTCCTACAATGAGCAGTTCTTC
CAISGGSSYNEQFF
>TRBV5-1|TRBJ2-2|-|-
TGCGCCAGCAGCCCTACAGCGTCGAACACCGGGGAGCTGTTTTTT
CASSPTASNTGELFF
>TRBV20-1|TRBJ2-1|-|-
TGCAGTGCTAGATACCGGGGCGAGCAGTTCTTC
CSARYRGEQFF
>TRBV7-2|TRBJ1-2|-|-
TGTGCCAGCAGCCCCTTTTTGGGGGGCAACTATGGCTACACCTTC
CASSPFLGGNYGYTF
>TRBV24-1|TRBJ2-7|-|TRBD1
TGTGCCACCAGTAAACAGGGACAGGTCTACGAGCAGTACTTC
CATSKQGQVYEQYF